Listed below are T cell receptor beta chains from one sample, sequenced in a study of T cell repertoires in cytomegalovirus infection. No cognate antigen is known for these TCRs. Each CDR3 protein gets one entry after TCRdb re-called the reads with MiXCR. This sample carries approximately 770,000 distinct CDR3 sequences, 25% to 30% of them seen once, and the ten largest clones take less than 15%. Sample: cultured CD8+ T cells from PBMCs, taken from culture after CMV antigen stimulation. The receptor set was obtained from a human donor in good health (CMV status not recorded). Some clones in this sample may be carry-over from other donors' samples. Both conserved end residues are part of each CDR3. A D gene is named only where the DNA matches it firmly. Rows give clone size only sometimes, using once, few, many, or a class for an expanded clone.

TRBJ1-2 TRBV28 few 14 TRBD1 TGTGCCAGCAGTATCAGGGGGCCGGCCTATGGCTACACCTTC CASSIRGPAYGYTF
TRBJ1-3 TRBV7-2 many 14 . TGTGCCAGCAGCTCCGGGCCCTCTGGAAACACCATATATTTT CASSSGPSGNTIYF
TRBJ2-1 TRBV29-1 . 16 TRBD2 TGCAGCGTTGAAGATCGGGGGGGGGCCGCCCTAAATGAGCAGTTCTTC CSVEDRGGAALNEQFF
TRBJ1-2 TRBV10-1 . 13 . TGCGCCAGCAGCGCAAGACAGGACTATGGCTACACCTTC CASSARQDYGYTF
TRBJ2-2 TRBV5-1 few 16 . TGCGCCAGCAGCCTCGAGACGGCGGATAGGACCGGGGAGCTGTTTTTT CASSLETADRTGELFF
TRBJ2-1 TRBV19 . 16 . TGTGCCAGTAGTGAATCCGGGACACTTACTGACAATGAGCAGTTCTTC CASSESGTLTDNEQFF
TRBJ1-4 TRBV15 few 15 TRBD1 TGTGCCACCAGCAGAGATAAGGGGGCCGGGGGAAAACTGTTTTTT CATSRDKGAGGKLFF
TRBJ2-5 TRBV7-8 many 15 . TGTGCCAGCAGTATGACCAGAAAGCGACAAGAGACCCAGTACTTC CASSMTRKRQETQYF
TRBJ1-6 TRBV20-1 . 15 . TGCAGTGCTAGATCAGAAAACTCCTATAATTCACCCCTCCACTTT CSARSENSYNSPLHF
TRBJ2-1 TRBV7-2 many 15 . TGTGCCAGCAGTTTGAGGGGGTTGCAAGGCAATGAGCAGTTCTTC CASSLRGLQGNEQFF
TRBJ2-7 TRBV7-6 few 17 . TGTGCCAGCAGCGTAGCCCCGGGCGGGGCCCCACCGGGGGAGCAGTACTTC CASSVAPGGAPPGEQYF
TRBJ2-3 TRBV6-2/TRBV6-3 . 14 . TGTGCCAGCAGTGACTCCCTGAGGGTAGATACGCAGTATTTT CASSDSLRVDTQYF
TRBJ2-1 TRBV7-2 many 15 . TGTGCCAGCAGCTTCGGCAGGAGCTCCTACAATGAGCAGTTCTTC CASSFGRSSYNEQFF
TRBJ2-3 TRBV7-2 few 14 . TGTGCCAGCAGCTTATTTTGGGCCGGTGATACGCAGTATTTT CASSLFWAGDTQYF
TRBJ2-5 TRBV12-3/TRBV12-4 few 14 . TGTGCCAGCAGCCGGGGGACTCACCAAGAGACCCAGTACTTC CASSRGTHQETQYF
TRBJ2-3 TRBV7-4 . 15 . TGTGCCAGCAGCAATAGCGGAGGAGGGACAGATACGCAGTATTTT CASSNSGGGTDTQYF
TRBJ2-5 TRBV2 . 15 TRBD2 TGTGCCAGCAGGGGTGAGACTAGCGGCAAAGAGACCCAGTACTTC CASRGETSGKETQYF
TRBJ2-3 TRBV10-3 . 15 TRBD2 TGTGCCATCAAGCCCCTCGGGGGGGGGCCAGATACGCAGTATTTT CAIKPLGGGPDTQYF
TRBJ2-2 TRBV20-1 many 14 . TGCAGTGCTAGAGATGGACAACACCCAGGGGAGCTGTTTTTT CSARDGQHPGELFF
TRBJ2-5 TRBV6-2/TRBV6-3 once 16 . TGTGCCAGCAGTACCGGTCCTTCACAACCTTTAGAGACCCAGTACTTC CASSTGPSQPLETQYF
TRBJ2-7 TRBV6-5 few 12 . TGTGCCAGCGGGGCAGGTCCCTACGAGCAGTACTTC CASGAGPYEQYF
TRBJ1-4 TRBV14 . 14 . TGTGCCAGCAGCCAACGAGGGTTTAATGAAAAACTGTTTTTT CASSQRGFNEKLFF
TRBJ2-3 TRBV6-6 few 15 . TGTGCCAGCAGTAAAAACCTGGACGCCACAGATACGCAGTATTTT CASSKNLDATDTQYF
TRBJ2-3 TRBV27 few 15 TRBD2 TGTCTCAGCAGCTTCGCCCGGGGGGGTACAGATACGCAGTATTTT CLSSFARGGTDTQYF
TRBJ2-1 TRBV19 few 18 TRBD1 TGTGCCAGTAGTCTTCTGAGTCCCTGGACAGGGGGGTACAATGAGCAGTTCTTC CASSLLSPWTGGYNEQFF
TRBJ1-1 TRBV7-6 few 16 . TGTGCCAGCAGCTTAGAGGCAGGGAGTTTGAACACTGAAGCTTTCTTT CASSLEAGSLNTEAFF
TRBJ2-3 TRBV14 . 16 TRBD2 TGTGCCAGCAGCCAAGATGCGGGGGGGAGCACAGATACGCAGTATTTT CASSQDAGGSTDTQYF
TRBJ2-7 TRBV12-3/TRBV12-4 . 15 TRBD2 TGTGCCAGCAGCGAAAGGGGAGGGATCGGCTACGAGCAGTACTTC CASSERGGIGYEQYF
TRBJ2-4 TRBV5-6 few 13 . TGTGCCAGCAGGCCGACGGGGAATAACATTCAGTACTTC CASRPTGNNIQYF
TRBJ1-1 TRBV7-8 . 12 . TGTGCCAGCAGTCGCTGGGGCAGGGAAGCTTTCTTT CASSRWGREAFF
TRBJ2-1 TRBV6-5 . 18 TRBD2 TGTGCCAGCAGTTACGGACTAGCGGGGGCCAGCTCCTACAATGAGCAGTTCTTC CASSYGLAGASSYNEQFF
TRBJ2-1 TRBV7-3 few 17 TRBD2 TGTGCCAGCAGCTTAGGGGGTAGCGGGGGGGTGAACAATGAGCAGTTCTTC CASSLGGSGGVNNEQFF
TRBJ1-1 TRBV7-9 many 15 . TGTGCCAGCAGCTTAGTAGCCAGCACCTTTAGGGAAGCTTTCTTT CASSLVASTFREAFF
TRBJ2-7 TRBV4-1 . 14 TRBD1 TGCGCCAGCAGCATCGACAGGGGGCGCGACGAGCAGTACTTC CASSIDRGRDEQYF
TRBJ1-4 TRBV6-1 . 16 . TGTGCCAGCAGCCGTCCAAAGAGGTGCCTTCTTGAAAAACTGTTTTTT CASSRPKRCLLEKLFF
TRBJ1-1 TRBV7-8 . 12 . TGTGCCAGCAGCTCGGGGGGCGGGCCTGTTTTCTTT CASSSGGGPVFF
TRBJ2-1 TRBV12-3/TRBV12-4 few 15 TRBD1 TGTGCCAGCAGTTCCCCCGGGACAGATTACAATGAGCAGTTCTTC CASSSPGTDYNEQFF
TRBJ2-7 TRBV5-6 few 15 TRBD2 TGTGCCAGCAGCTCGGGGATGGGCGGGGGTTACGAGCAGTACTTC CASSSGMGGGYEQYF
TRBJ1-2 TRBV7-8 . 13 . TGTGCCAGCACCGCCTCAGGCAACTATGGCTACACCTTC CASTASGNYGYTF
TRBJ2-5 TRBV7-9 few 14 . TGTGCCAGCAGCAACCGGGACAACCAAGAGACCCAGTACTTC CASSNRDNQETQYF
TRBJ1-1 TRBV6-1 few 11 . TGTGCCATCCTCAGGGTCACTGAAGCTTTCTTT CAILRVTEAFF
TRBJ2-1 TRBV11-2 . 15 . TGTGCCAGCAGCTTAGAGGACAGTGCTTACCATGAGCAGTTCTTC CASSLEDSAYHEQFF
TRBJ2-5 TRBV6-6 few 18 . TGTGCCAGCAGTTCTGGGGGCGGGGGCAGGGGAATACAAGAGACCCAGTACTTC CASSSGGGGRGIQETQYF
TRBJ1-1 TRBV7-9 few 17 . TGTGCCAGCAGCCCTACTTCGGGGGTTGTTAGGAACACTGAAGCTTTCTTT CASSPTSGVVRNTEAFF
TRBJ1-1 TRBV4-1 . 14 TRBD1 TGCGCCAGCAGCTCCGGGACAGAGTACACTGAAGCTTTCTTT CASSSGTEYTEAFF
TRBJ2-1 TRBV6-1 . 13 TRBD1 TGTGCCAGCAGTGAAGAAGGGGGCGATGAGCAGTTCTTC CASSEEGGDEQFF
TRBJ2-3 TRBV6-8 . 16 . TGTGCCAGCAGTTACTCGAAGGCAGGGGCAGGAGATACGCAGTATTTT CASSYSKAGAGDTQYF
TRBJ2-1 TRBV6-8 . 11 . TGTGCCAGCAGGGTGCGGAATGAGCAGTTCTTC CASRVRNEQFF
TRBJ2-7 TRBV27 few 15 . TGTGCCAGCAGGGAAGGGGACGGCTTCCTCTACGAGCAGTACTTC CASREGDGFLYEQYF
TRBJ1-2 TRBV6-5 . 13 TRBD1 TGTGCCAGCATCGGACAGGGGGATTATGGCTACACCTTC CASIGQGDYGYTF
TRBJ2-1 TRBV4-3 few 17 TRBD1 TGCGCCAGCAGCTCACGTTTAAAGGGACAGGGGAAGGATGAGCAGTTCTTC CASSSRLKGQGKDEQFF
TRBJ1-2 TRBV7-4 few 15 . TGTGCCAGCAGCTTAGTACGCGGATTAAACTATGGCTACACCTTC CASSLVRGLNYGYTF
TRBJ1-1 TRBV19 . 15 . TGTGCCAGTAGTATAGGCAGAGACAGTTTCACTGAAGCTTTCTTT CASSIGRDSFTEAFF